Below, 25 T cell receptor beta chains from the same sample are listed, as sequenced in a study of shared clonotypes between healthy human individuals (dated by TCRdb to between 2020 and 2021). CD8 naive samples were CD45RO-negative cells positively selected for CCR7, giving a CD45RA+CCR7+ population that excluded TemRA cells. The library was prepared using the immunoSEQ multiplex PCR assay. TCRdb holds this immuneACCESS table with in-frame rearrangements only. Some clones are missing; in checked studies, unresolved V genes explain under half, and the rest has no known cause. This sample comprises about 1.9 million clones, 90% to 95% of them detected only once. The top ten constitute around 1.7% of the sample. What was sequenced was naive CD8+ T cells from PBMCs. The cell subset or site label, as the study defines it: CD45RA+CCR7+. Every receptor here comes from a man aged 18 to 29 in good health. Some clones in this sample may be carry-over from other donors' samples.

The chain employs TRBV5-6 and TRBJ1-1, with D perhaps matching TRBD1 (6 bases). V was shortened by 4 bases and J by 5 bases, with 15 bases between the two germline ends. CDR3 size: 14 residues. From germline, CDR1 is SGHDT and CDR2 YYEEEE. The CDR3 sequence is CASSISTGITEAFF. DNA for the CDR3: TGTGCCAGCAGCATCTCCACAGGGATAACTGAAGCTTTCTTT.

J is TRBJ2-3 and V is TRBV5-1; D might be TRBD1 or TRBD2, each matching 5 bases. Germline CDR1 SGHRS, CDR2 YFSETQ. V dropped 4 bases and J dropped 4 bases, with 13 bases sitting between them. The CDR3 length is 14 residues. For the CDR3, the DNA is TGCGCCAGCAGCCCCGGGACCCCCCCAGATACGCAGTATTTT. Protein: CASSPGTPPDTQYF.

This chain links TRBV27 with TRBJ1-1, with D perhaps TRBD1 (5 bases). CDR1 is MNHEY and CDR2 is SMNVEV in the germline V gene (reference sequence). The CDR3 has 13 amino acids. Trimming cost V 7 bases and J 4 bases, with 13 bases left between them. In DNA, the CDR3 is TGTGCCAGCAACTCCAGGGCTGGCACTGAAGCTTTCTTT. Residues: CASNSRAGTEAFF.

This clone was observed once. The gene calls are TRBV7-9 and TRBJ2-7; TRBD2 aligns across 8 bases. The CDR3 consists of 14 residues. V lost 8 bases to trimming and J lost 4 bases; unmatched junction nucleotides: 10. Looked up from germline, CDR1 is SEHNR and CDR2 is FQNEAQ (reference sequence). For the CDR3, the DNA is TGTGCCAGCGTGGGACTAGGTTCCAAGTACGAGCAGTACTTC. Translation: CASVGLGSKYEQYF.

About this clone itself: In the same sample, other DNA sequences code for this CDR3. The rearrangement joins TRBV4-1 to TRBJ2-1; D perhaps matches TRBD1 (6 bases). Per germline, CDR1 MGHRA and CDR2 YSYEKL. The CDR3 runs to 15 residues. V was cut by 0 bases and J by 0 bases, with 6 bases left in between. The chain's CDR3 is CASSQDRGSYNEQFF. CDR3 in DNA: TGCGCCAGCAGCCAAGACAGGGGCTCCTACAATGAGCAGTTCTTC.

This rearrangement joins TRBV4-1 to TRBJ2-1; D unclear. Trimming stripped 4 bases from V and 10 bases from J, with 17 bases between. Germline loops: CDR1 MGHRA, CDR2 YSYEKL. The CDR3 is made up of 14 amino acids. DNA of the CDR3: TGCGCCAGCAGCCCTCACGTTGGCGGCCCCGAGCAGTTCTTC. Its translation is CASSPHVGGPEQFF.

The chain recombines TRBV5-1 with TRBJ2-5, with 14 positions matching TRBD2. J gave up 3 bases and V 7 bases, and 8 bases lay outside the gene matches. From germline, CDR1 is SGHRS and CDR2 YFSETQ. The CDR3 is made up of 16 amino acids. The CDR3 DNA follows: TGCGCCAGCGGTACGTCGGGACTAGCGGGGGAAGAGACCCAGTACTTC. Translation gives CASGTSGLAGEETQYF.

This clone has just a few counts. A junction end diverges from the germline sequence, so it may reflect a read error. The rearrangement joins TRBV11-1 to TRBJ2-7, with 7 bases fitting TRBD1. The CDR3 is 11 amino acids. Germline lookup yields CDR1 SGHAT and CDR2 FQDESV (reference sequence). The CDR3: CASSSGQDANF. The CDR3 bases are TGTGCCAGCAGCTCAGGACAGGATGCGAACTTC.

The chain has TRBV2 and TRBJ1-3; D might be TRBD1 (5 bases). Germline-derived CDR1 and CDR2 are SNHLY and FYNNEI. The CDR3 totals 16 residues. V lost 6 bases to trimming and J lost 0 bases, with 15 bases between them. This CDR3 is CASSRGDWSSGNTIYF. The CDR3 DNA follows: TGTGCCAGCAGCCGCGGGGACTGGAGCTCTGGAAACACCATATATTTT. The full variable domain, its missing parts supplied by reference TRBV2 and TRBJ1-3, is EPEVTQTPSHQVTQMGQEVILRCVPISNHLYFYWYRQILGQKVEFLVSFYNNEISEKSEIFDDQFSVERPDGSNFTLKIRSTKLEDSAMYFCASSRGDWSSGNTIYFGEGSWLTVV.

DNA of the CDR3: TGTGCCAGCAGCCAAGAAAAGTGGAATTCACCCCTCCACTTT. The encoded protein is CASSQEKWNSPLHF. The J gene is TRBJ1-6, the V gene TRBV14; D unresolved. Between the trimmed V and J ends, which lost 0 bases and 7 bases, there was a span of 7 bases. Germline CDR1 reads SGHDN; CDR2 reads FVKESK. This CDR3 is built from 14 residues.

The chain is built from TRBV27 and TRBJ2-7; no reliable D call. The germline gives CDR1 MNHEY, CDR2 SMNVEV (reference sequence). Between the trimmed V and J ends, which lost 4 bases and 1 base, there was a span of 11 bases. The CDR3 covers 14 residues. The CDR3: CASSSRLRSYEQYF. The CDR3 nucleotides read TGTGCCAGCAGTTCGAGACTGAGATCCTACGAGCAGTACTTC.

CDR3 DNA sequence: TGTGCCAGCAGTTTGTATCAGAATCAGCCCCAGCATTTT. Translated: CASSLYQNQPQHF. The J gene is TRBJ1-5, the V gene TRBV28; D unclear. The CDR3 contains 13 residues. Trimming cost V 3 bases and J 4 bases, with 7 bases left between them. Germline V lookup: CDR1 MDHEN, CDR2 SYDVKM.

V usage is TRBV10-3 and J usage is TRBJ2-1, with TRBD2 matching 8 bases. Germline trimming cut 2 bases from V and 8 bases from J; bases unmatched to any gene: 8. CDR1 is ENHRY and CDR2 is SYGVKD in the germline V gene. The CDR3 has 15 amino acids. This chain's CDR3 is CAISERRTSIDEQFF. The DNA for the CDR3 is TGTGCCATCAGTGAGCGCCGGACTAGCATCGATGAGCAGTTCTTC.

The chain uses TRBV27 and TRBJ1-1, with unresolved D. CDR1 and CDR2 (germline): MNHEY, SMNVEV (reference sequence). V lost 6 bases and J 1 base, leaving 18 bases between the germline ends. The CDR3 has 16 residues. As DNA, the CDR3 is TGTGCCAGCAGCCCGAGGGCATTTATGGCGAACACTGAAGCTTTCTTT. Translated, it gives CASSPRAFMANTEAFF.

Note on this clone: The germline gene is not matched at one end of the junction; a read error may be the cause. The V gene is TRBV4-1, the J gene TRBJ1-2; tentative D call: TRBD1 (5 bases). Germline V gene sequence: CDR1 MGHRA, CDR2 YSYEKL. The CDR3 contains 13 residues. The CDR3 coding sequence is TGCGCCAGCAGTCAAAATCCGACAGCCTACTATGCCTTC. Its translation is CASSQNPTAYYAF.

This chain uses TRBV6-1 with TRBJ2-5; 9 bases align to TRBD1. The germline CDR1 and CDR2 sequences are MNHNS and SASEGT. The CDR3 runs 14 residues. Trimming cost V 5 bases and J 9 bases; bases outside gene matches: 10. CDR3 nucleotides: TGTGCCAGCAGTCCCCGGGGACAGGGCCCGGCCCAGTACTTC. As protein: CASSPRGQGPAQYF.

This chain connects TRBV18 to TRBJ2-3; D is unclear. Trimming shortened V by 1 base and J by 4 bases, and 12 bases separated the two germline ends. The germline V gene has CDR1 KGHSH and CDR2 LQKENI. This CDR3 is 15 amino acids long. For the CDR3, the DNA is TGTGCCAGCTCACCACTCCCCAGCCTGGCAGATACGCAGTATTTT. Its protein is CASSPLPSLADTQYF.

As DNA, the CDR3 is TGTGCCAGCAGCGAGCGGAAGCAAGAGACCCAGTACTTC. Translated, it gives CASSERKQETQYF. V is TRBV5-8 and J is TRBJ2-5; TRBD2 is a possible D gene (5 bases). CDR3 length equals 13 residues. V shed 4 bases and J shed 2 bases, with 9 bases lying between them. Germline lookup yields CDR1 SGHTS and CDR2 YDEGEE.

The chain links TRBV9 to TRBJ2-1, with 7 bases that match TRBD2. CDR1 SGDLS and CDR2 YYNGEE come from the germline V gene. Trimming at V came to 3 bases and at J to 10 bases, leaving 4 bases not matched to a gene. This CDR3 is built from 12 residues. CDR3 residues: CASSEGGSEQFF. CDR3 in DNA: TGTGCCAGCAGCGAGGGCGGGAGCGAGCAGTTCTTC.

The V gene is TRBV19, the J gene TRBJ2-1; no clear D. The germline gives CDR1 LNHDA, CDR2 SQIVND (reference sequence). The CDR3 runs 13 residues. V lost 5 bases and J lost 7, with 12 bases in between. CDR3 amino acids: CASSLTSMNEQFF. In nucleotides, the CDR3 is TGTGCCAGTAGTCTTACCTCTATGAATGAGCAGTTCTTC.

This chain joins TRBV27 and TRBJ2-2, with 9 positions matching TRBD1. This CDR3 contains 18 residues. V gave up 5 bases and J gave up 6 bases; unmatched junction bases: 16. Germline V CDR1 and CDR2: MNHEY, SMNVEV (reference sequence). CDR3: CASSPFISTGGFAGELFF. The CDR3 DNA sequence: TGTGCCAGCAGTCCATTTATCTCGACAGGGGGGTTCGCCGGGGAGCTGTTTTTT.

A single count supports this clone. The chain uses TRBV5-1 and TRBJ2-7; 11 positions match TRBD2. Germline values: CDR1 SGHRS, CDR2 YFSETQ. With V trimmed by 1 base and J by 5 bases, 14 bases remained unmatched. CDR3 length: 18 amino acids. This CDR3 reads CASSLPSGLAGRGDEQYF. For the CDR3, the DNA is TGCGCCAGCAGCTTGCCCTCAGGACTAGCGGGCCGCGGGGACGAGCAGTACTTC.

The genes are TRBV7-2 and TRBJ2-1; 13 nucleotides align to TRBD2. J lost 5 bases, V lost 5 bases, and 9 bases had no gene match. CDR3 length equals 17 residues. Germline CDR1 and CDR2: SGHTA and FQGNSA. The CDR3 DNA sequence: TGTGCCAGCAGCCCGGGACTAGCGGGAAGGGTAGACAATGAGCAGTTCTTC. It codes for CASSPGLAGRVDNEQFF.

This chain joins TRBV27 and TRBJ1-2; 9 bases are shared with TRBD1. CDR1 is MNHEY, CDR2 SMNVEV, per germline (reference sequence). J gave up 4 bases and V 8 bases, and 11 bases lay outside the gene matches. The CDR3 is made up of 15 amino acids. The DNA for the CDR3 is TGTGCCAGCCGCCCGGGACAGGGAGGGCTCTATGGCTACACCTTC. Its protein product is CASRPGQGGLYGYTF.

This clone was seen only a few times. Other DNA sequences in this sample translate to the same CDR3. V and J are TRBV19 and TRBJ1-2; TRBD1 agrees at 9 bases. The CDR3 covers 14 residues. V was clipped by 5 bases and J by 2 bases; unmatched bases: 3. Germline V gives CDR1 LNHDA, CDR2 SQIVND (reference sequence). The CDR3 loop is CASSAGTGNYGYTF. CDR3 in DNA: TGTGCCAGTAGTGCCGGGACAGGGAACTATGGCTACACCTTC.